Listed here is a single T cell receptor beta chain. Its antigen is unknown. This specimen comes from a study of regulatory T cells in long-lasting Graves disease. Overall study results and limits: Patients whose Graves' disease persisted exhibited lower TCR diversity than those newly diagnosed. Accuracy could have been hurt by small sample size.

CDR3 size: 12 residues. Trimming shortened V by 10 bases and J by 9 bases, and 18 bases separated the two germline ends. Library construction for TCR beta used iRepertoire HTBI primers and Arm-PCR of CDR3 regions. Original methodology: Samples jointly harbored about 65 TRBV and about 15 TRBJ segments. TCRdb ran MiXCR on the multiplex PCR reads and lists one entry per CDR3 protein. For this entry, the V and J calls and clone size follow TCRdb and not the study's own pipeline. The repertoire holds hundreds of thousands of distinct CDR3 sequences, with more than 15% as singletons. Time point given: newly diagnosed GD, antithyroid drugs for less than 3 months. PBMC RNA served as the TCR library source.

The material was peripheral blood mononuclear cells (PBMCs), obtained at new diagnosis, from a patient treated with antithyroid drugs. This rearrangement joins TRBV12-3 or TRBV12-4 to TRBJ1-1; D call uncertain. The clonotype comes from a female donor with Graves disease. For the CDR3, the DNA is TGTGCCAACAGCCTAAACGGGGTTAAAGCTTTCTTT. Its protein product is CANSLNGVKAFF.